This T cell receptor (beta chain) was obtained from a study of shared clonotypes between healthy human individuals. Across the study: CD4 naive and memory got three plates each, CD8 naive two, CD8 memory one. Findings of the study overall: Naive subsets usually exceeded memory subsets in estimated richness.

Using immunoSEQ multiplex PCR, the repertoire was profiled, and TCRdb retains in-frame clones only, with some absent. The sample consists of roughly 1,100,000 clones, 65% to 80% of them appearing once. The germline gives CDR1 MNHNS, CDR2 SASEGT. The CDR3 length is 13 residues. Trimming shortened V by 6 bases and J by 2 bases, and 7 bases separated the two germline ends. Note on this clone: Its antigen is unidentified.

All the donors were Caucasian adults who lived in Nashville, Tennessee. The clonotype originates from a man aged 18 to 29 in good health. The chain links TRBV6-1 to TRBJ2-2; D remains ambiguous. Sequencing was done on a sample of memory CD4+ T cells sorted from blood. Subset of the sample: CD45RA-negative fraction. The CDR3: CASRPANTGELFF. In DNA form, the CDR3 reads TGTGCCAGCAGGCCAGCAAACACCGGGGAGCTGTTTTTT.